This T cell receptor beta chain was obtained from a study of T cell responses to AZD1222 COVID-19 vaccine. Study-level results: Unmutated variant regions reportedly attract nearly half of all spike-specific TCRs. White British donors predominated, females outnumbered males, and clonal diversity was possibly underestimated. Only 5 or 6 people who got AZD1222 tested seropositive at baseline.

V was trimmed by 0 bases and J by 3 bases, leaving 12 bases between them. This CDR3 comprises 15 residues. CDR1 SGDLS and CDR2 YYNGEE come from the germline V gene. Notes on this clone: The antigen remains undetermined.

TCRdb keeps only in-frame clones here, not all; method: immunoSEQ multiplex PCR. Seen here are some 170,000 clones, just over 90% observed once, and the top ten hold 2.6%. The TCR was taken from an adult in good health. The chain combines TRBV9 with TRBJ1-2; TRBD1 might be the D (5 bases). This specimen consisted of peripheral blood, obtained on day 0 of AZD1222 vaccination. The CDR3 region is CASSVAGGEDYGYTF. CDR3 nucleotide sequence: TGTGCCAGCAGCGTAGCGGGGGGAGAGGACTATGGCTACACCTTC.